These 30 T cell receptor beta chains originate from one sample sequenced in a study of CXCR3-negative and CXCR3-positive naive CD8 T cells. Points from the study as a whole: CXCR3-positive naive cells carried more hydrophobic TRB CDR3s than CXCR3-negative naive cells did.

Each TRB cDNA library was prepared by 5' RACE (with UMI labels). Each CDR3 protein gets one entry in TCRdb, which reprocessed the 5' RACE reads and gives no DNA. The sample shows under 60,000 distinct CDR3 sequences, and roughly 0.6% sits with its ten largest clones. No antigen is known for these receptors. Input material: naive CXCR3+ CD8+ T cells from blood. Subset specified: CD45RO-CCR7+CD27+CD95- naive CD8+ T cells expressing CXCR3 (TNR3+). The receptors were gathered from a human donor in good health. Some clones in this sample may be carry-over from other donors' samples.

The V call is TRBV29-1, the J call TRBJ2-1. The CDR3 covers 16 residues. CDR1 is SQVTM, CDR2 ANQGSEA, per germline. The CDR3 protein is CSVEDLSATSYNEQYF.

V gene TRBV23-1 combines with J gene TRBJ2-1; TCRdb lists TRBD1, though no DNA is available to test this call. TRBV23-1 is placed among ORFs of uncertain function. The length of the CDR3 is 15 residues. The CDR3 spells CATGGSRVSYNEQFF.

The rearrangement joins TRBV4-3 to TRBJ2-1. From germline, CDR1 is LGHNA and CDR2 YSLEER. The CDR3 has 13 residues. The CDR3 reads CASSQSAGDEQFF.

The chain recombines TRBV4-2 with TRBJ2-1; with no DNA, the TCRdb D assignment of TRBD2 cannot be verified. Germline-derived CDR1 and CDR2 are LGHNA and YNFKEQ. The CDR3 extends over 17 amino acids. This CDR3 is CASSPGPLAGGYNEQFF.

The rearrangement links TRBV7-9 to TRBJ2-1; the TRBD2 assignment by TCRdb is unverifiable without DNA. Germline V gene data show CDR1 as SEHNR and CDR2 as FQNEAQ (reference sequence). The CDR3 totals 15 residues. Here the CDR3 reads CASSPTSALYNEQFF.

The chain combines TRBV7-8 with TRBJ2-2. This CDR3 region has 13 residues. In germline, CDR1 is SGHVS, CDR2 FQNEAQ. The CDR3 loop is CASSLPYTGELFF.

The rearrangement links TRBV7-9 to TRBJ2-3. Germline V gene lookup returns CDR1 SEHNR and CDR2 FQNEAQ (reference sequence). CDR3 length equals 11 residues. CDR3 sequence reads: CASTLGDTQYF.

The rearrangement uses TRBV20-1 and TRBJ2-4; checking the TCRdb D call of TRBD1 is not possible without DNA. The CDR3 totals 13 residues. CDR1 and CDR2 (germline): DFQATT, SNEGSKA (reference sequence). CDR3 sequence: CSVGVGGGNIQYF.

The V and J genes are TRBV7-6 and TRBJ1-6; the D gene TCRdb calls, TRBD1, cannot be checked with no DNA. There are 18 residues in the CDR3. The V gene's germline CDR1 is SGHVS and CDR2 FNYEAQ. CDR3 residues: CASSRIPGWTTSHSPLHF.

This chain uses TRBV4-1 with TRBJ1-1; with no DNA, the TCRdb D assignment of TRBD1 cannot be verified. The CDR3 contains 15 residues. Per the germline V gene, CDR1 is MGHRA and CDR2 is YSYEKL. CDR3 amino acids: CASSRLSQGNTEAFF.

This sequence joins TRBV29-1 and TRBJ2-1. The germline gives CDR1 SQVTM, CDR2 ANQGSEA. The CDR3 length is 14 residues. CDR3: CSVSKSDSYNEQFF.

V gene TRBV5-4 combines with J gene TRBJ2-5. CDR3 length equals 14 residues. Per the germline V gene, CDR1 is SGHNT and CDR2 is YYREEE (reference sequence). CDR3 loop: CASSLDGTQETQYF.

The gene calls are TRBV7-9 and TRBJ1-1. Germline V CDR1 and CDR2: SEHNR, FQNEAQ (reference sequence). The CDR3 loop spans 13 amino acids. The CDR3 sequence is CASSSGRDTEAFF. Based on the CDR3 plus reference TRBV7-9 and TRBJ1-1, the full variable domain is DTGVSQNPRHKITKRGQNVTFRCDPISEHNRLYWYRQTLGQGPEFLTYFQNEAQLEKSRLLSDRFSAERPKGSFSTLEIQRTEQGDSAMYLCASSSGRDTEAFFGQGTRLTVV.

The chain employs TRBV7-6 and TRBJ2-7; lacking DNA, the TRBD2 call made by TCRdb goes unchecked. Looked up from germline, CDR1 is SGHVS and CDR2 is FNYEAQ. The CDR3 length is 14 residues. The CDR3 here is CASSLAGIVYEQYF.

The chain links TRBV29-1 to TRBJ1-1; absent DNA, TCRdb's TRBD1 call cannot be checked. The germline CDR1 and CDR2 sequences are SQVTM and ANQGSEA. The CDR3 loop spans 12 amino acids. The CDR3 region is CSVEVGQPEAFF.

This rearrangement joins TRBV18 to TRBJ2-7. This CDR3 contains 13 residues. CDR1 and CDR2 (germline): KGHSH, LQKENI. CDR3 sequence reads: CASSPPSSYEQYF.

V and J are TRBV27 and TRBJ1-1; TCRdb gives TRBD1 as the D gene, but with no DNA this cannot be confirmed. Germline values: CDR1 MNHEY, CDR2 SMNVEV (reference sequence). The CDR3 consists of 15 residues. The CDR3: CASSSTGGWGTEAFF.

The chain combines TRBV28 with TRBJ2-7. Germline CDR1 MDHEN, CDR2 SYDVKM. The CDR3 consists of 13 residues. The CDR3 loop reads CASSLGPNYEQYF.

CDR3 sequence: CASWGDRIYEQYF. The chain is built from TRBV28 and TRBJ2-7; TCRdb gives TRBD1 as the D gene, but with no DNA this cannot be confirmed. Germline V gene lookup returns CDR1 MDHEN and CDR2 SYDVKM. CDR3 length: 13 residues.

The gene calls are TRBV6-5 and TRBJ1-1; the TRBD1 assignment by TCRdb is unverifiable without DNA. This CDR3 has 14 residues. The germline V gene has CDR1 MNHEY and CDR2 SVGAGI. CDR3 sequence: CASSSPDRNTEAFF.

The chain is built from TRBV7-6 and TRBJ2-5; the D gene TCRdb calls, TRBD2, cannot be checked with no DNA. This CDR3 has 15 amino acids. Germline V gene sequence: CDR1 SGHVS, CDR2 FNYEAQ. The CDR3 loop is CASSLSGGAGETQYF. The variable domain in full, completed from reference TRBV7-6 and TRBJ2-5, reads GAGVSQSPRYKVTKRGQDVALRCDPISGHVSLYWYRQALGQGPEFLTYFNYEAQQDKSGLPNDRFSAERPEGSISTLTIQRTEQRDSAMYRCASSLSGGAGETQYFGPGTRLLVL.

The chain carries TRBV12-3 or TRBV12-4 and TRBJ1-2. There are 14 residues in the CDR3. The CDR3 loop is CASSFESQKWGYTF.

The chain uses TRBV29-1 and TRBJ1-1; TCRdb reports TRBD1, a call that lacks DNA to check it against. CDR1 and CDR2 (germline): SQVTM, ANQGSEA. This CDR3 is built from 14 residues. CDR3 sequence: CSVDPLQGYTEAFF.

The V call is TRBV12-3 or TRBV12-4, the J call TRBJ2-1; as DNA is missing, the TRBD1 call by TCRdb cannot be tested. This CDR3 spans 13 amino acids. The CDR3 protein is CASTPTGLSEQFF.

This chain connects TRBV6-6 to TRBJ2-7. The germline V gene has CDR1 MNHNY and CDR2 SVGAGI (reference sequence). The CDR3 runs 13 residues. CDR3 protein: CASKGISSYEQYF.

V gene TRBV6-5 combines with J gene TRBJ2-3; the TRBD1 assignment by TCRdb is unverifiable without DNA. The length of the CDR3 is 16 residues. Germline V CDR1 and CDR2: MNHEY, SVGAGI. The CDR3 is CASSYSYGDSMGTQYF.

The chain has TRBV7-3 and TRBJ1-1; absent DNA, TCRdb's TRBD1 call cannot be checked. There are 18 residues in the CDR3. Germline-derived CDR1 and CDR2 are SGHTA and FQGTGA. The CDR3 spells CASSPGGGQGIRKTEAFF.

CDR3 loop: CSVGQGKTEAFF. This chain connects TRBV29-1 to TRBJ1-1; TCRdb gives TRBD1 as the D gene, but with no DNA this cannot be confirmed. From germline, CDR1 is SQVTM and CDR2 ANQGSEA. This CDR3 has 12 amino acids.

This CDR3 reads CASSRRGTSNELFF. This chain uses TRBV6-2 or TRBV6-3 with TRBJ2-1; absent DNA, TCRdb's TRBD1 call cannot be checked. This CDR3 is 14 amino acids long. From germline, CDR1 is MNHEY and CDR2 SVGEGT.

The gene calls are TRBV4-2 and TRBJ2-1; TCRdb lists TRBD1, though no DNA is available to test this call. Per the germline V gene, CDR1 is LGHNA and CDR2 is YNFKEQ. The CDR3 is 16 residues long. CDR3 loop: CASSQDSSGTYNEQFF.